The clone carrying this T cell receptor (beta chain) showed up just a few times. Its antigen is still unknown. The time point here: blood 2 weeks post-SBRT. Treatment: 15 Gy SBRT to primary tumor, nephrectomy 4 weeks later. This entry comes from a study of radiation and T cells in renal cell carcinoma. Study-wide background: Nephrectomy followed 15 Gy stereotactic body radiation by 4 weeks.

The CDR3 has 17 amino acids. CDR1 and CDR2 from the germline V gene are LNHDA and SQIVND (reference sequence). V lost 4 bases and J 5 bases, leaving 23 bases between the germline ends. Broader study findings: Top tumor clonotypes rose in blood 2 weeks post-radiation, then contracted.

Sequencing was performed with immunoSEQ multiplex PCR; in TCRdb, only in-frame clones are kept and a portion is missing. The repertoire consists of approximately 120,000 clones, with around 81% occurring once and the leading ten covering 5% to 6.5%. The material was blood, obtained from a patient whose treatment included radiotherapy and nephrectomy. The origin of this receptor is a man aged 50 to 59 with renal cell carcinoma. The chain employs TRBV19 and TRBJ2-5; weak D call: TRBD2 (6 bases). CDR3 in DNA: TGTGCCAGTAGTACCAGGATCGGGGGAGTAGGGAGGGAGACCCAGTACTTC. It encodes CASSTRIGGVGRETQYF.